This T cell receptor (beta chain) comes out of a study of blood T cells in healthy people across ages. This clonotype has just a few counts. Germline V gene data show CDR1 as SGDLS and CDR2 as YYNGEE. The CDR3 has 15 residues. V lost 3 bases to trimming and J lost 6 bases, with 18 bases between them. Primers used in a second PCR of about 7 to 11 cycles were a sample-barcoded 5' primer and a J-beta primer mix. In TCRdb, the 5' RACE reads were re-called with MiXCR into one record per CDR3 protein. The sample consists of hundreds of thousands of distinct CDR3 sequences, around 48% of them appearing once.

Sequencing was done on a sample of blood. The clonotype was recovered from a man aged 25-45 years in good health. The chain combines TRBV9 with TRBJ1-1; D is ambiguous. CDR3 in amino acids: CASSAEAGGSSEAFF. The CDR3 nucleotides are TGTGCCAGCAGCGCCGAGGCAGGAGGGTCTTCTGAAGCTTTCTTT.